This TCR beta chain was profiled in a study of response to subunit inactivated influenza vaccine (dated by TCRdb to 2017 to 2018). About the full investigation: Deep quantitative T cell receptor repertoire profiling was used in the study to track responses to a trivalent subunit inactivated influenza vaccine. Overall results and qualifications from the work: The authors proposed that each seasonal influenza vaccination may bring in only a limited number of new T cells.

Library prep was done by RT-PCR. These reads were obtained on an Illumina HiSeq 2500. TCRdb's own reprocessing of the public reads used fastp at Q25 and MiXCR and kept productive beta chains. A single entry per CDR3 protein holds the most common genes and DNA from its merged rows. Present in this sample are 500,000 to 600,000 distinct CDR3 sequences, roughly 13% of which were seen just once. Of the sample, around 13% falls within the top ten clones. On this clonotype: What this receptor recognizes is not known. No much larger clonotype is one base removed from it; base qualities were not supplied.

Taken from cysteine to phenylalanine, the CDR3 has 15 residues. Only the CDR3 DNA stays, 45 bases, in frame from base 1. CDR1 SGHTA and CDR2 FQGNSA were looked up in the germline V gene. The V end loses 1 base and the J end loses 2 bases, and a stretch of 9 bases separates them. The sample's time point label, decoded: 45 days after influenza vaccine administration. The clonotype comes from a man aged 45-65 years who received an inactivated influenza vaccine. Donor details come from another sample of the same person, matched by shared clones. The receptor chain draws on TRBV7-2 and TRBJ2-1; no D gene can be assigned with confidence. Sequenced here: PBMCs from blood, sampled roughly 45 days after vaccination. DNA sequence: TGTGCCAGCAGCTTAGAACTGAACCCCTACAATGAGCAGTTCTTC. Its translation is CASSLELNPYNEQFF.